The T cell receptor (beta chain) under discussion was sequenced for a study of CD8 T cells in Susac syndrome. This clonotype was observed a single time. Reverse transcription of roughly 0.5 to 1 ug RNA was carried out with random hexamers. In TCRdb, the immunoSEQ multiplex PCR reads were re-called with MiXCR into one record per CDR3 protein. The sample holds some 120,000 distinct CDR3 sequences, approximately 94% seen once. Sequencing of TCR beta was performed on blood CD8+ and CD4+ T cells. The germline V gene has CDR1 ENHRY and CDR2 SYGVKD. CDR3 length equals 12 residues. Between the trimmed V and J ends, which lost 0 bases and 12 bases, there was a span of 12 bases.

The receptor's source is a human donor with multiple sclerosis. The sample was CD4+ T cells from PBMCs. J is TRBJ2-7 and V is TRBV10-3; D is unclear. CDR3 residues: CAISESWSIRYF. For the CDR3, the DNA is TGTGCCATCAGTGAGTCGTGGTCGATAAGGTACTTC.